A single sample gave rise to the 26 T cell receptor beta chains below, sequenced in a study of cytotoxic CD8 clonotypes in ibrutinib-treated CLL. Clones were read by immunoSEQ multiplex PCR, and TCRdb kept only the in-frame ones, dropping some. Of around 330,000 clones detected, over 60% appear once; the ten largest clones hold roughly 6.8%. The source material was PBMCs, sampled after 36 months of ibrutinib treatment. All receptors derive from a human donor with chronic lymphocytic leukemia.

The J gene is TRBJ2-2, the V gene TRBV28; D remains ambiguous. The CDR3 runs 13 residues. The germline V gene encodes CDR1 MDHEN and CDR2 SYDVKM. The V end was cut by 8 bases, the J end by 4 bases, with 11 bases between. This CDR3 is CASPSPLTGELFF. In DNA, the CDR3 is TGTGCCAGCCCTTCACCCCTCACCGGGGAGCTGTTTTTT.

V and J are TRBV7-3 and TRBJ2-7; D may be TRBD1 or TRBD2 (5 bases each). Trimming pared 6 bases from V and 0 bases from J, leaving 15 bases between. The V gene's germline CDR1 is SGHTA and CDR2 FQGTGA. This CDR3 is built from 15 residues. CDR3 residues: CASSYRDGSSYEQYF. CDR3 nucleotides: TGTGCCAGCAGTTACCGGGACGGATCCTCCTACGAGCAGTACTTC.

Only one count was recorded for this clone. CDR3 bases: TGTGCCAGCAGTTACCCCCAGTACTTC. Translated: CASSYPQYF. The chain combines TRBV27 with TRBJ2-5, with D unclear. Trimming shortened V by 4 bases and J by 9 bases, and 3 bases separated the two germline ends. Germline assignment: CDR1 MNHEY and CDR2 SMNVEV (reference sequence). The CDR3 contains 9 residues.

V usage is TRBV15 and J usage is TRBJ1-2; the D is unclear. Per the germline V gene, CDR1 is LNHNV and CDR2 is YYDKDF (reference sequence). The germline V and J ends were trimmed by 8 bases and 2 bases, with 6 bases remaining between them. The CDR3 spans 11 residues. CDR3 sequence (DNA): TGTGCCACCGCAGAGAACTATGGCTACACCTTC. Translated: CATAENYGYTF.

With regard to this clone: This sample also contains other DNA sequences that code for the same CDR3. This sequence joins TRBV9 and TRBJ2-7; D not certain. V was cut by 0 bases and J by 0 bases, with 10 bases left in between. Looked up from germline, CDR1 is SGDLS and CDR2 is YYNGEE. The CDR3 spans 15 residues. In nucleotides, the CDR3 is TGTGCCAGCAGCGTAGCGGTGGGAAGCTCCTACGAGCAGTACTTC. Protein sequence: CASSVAVGSSYEQYF.

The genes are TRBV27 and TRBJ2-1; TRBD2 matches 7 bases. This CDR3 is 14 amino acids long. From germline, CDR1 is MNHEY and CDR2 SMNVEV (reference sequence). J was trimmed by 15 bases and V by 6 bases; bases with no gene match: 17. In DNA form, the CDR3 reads TGTGCCAGCAGGTTAGGACTAGGATCGGGGTTTTTGTTCTTC. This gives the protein CASRLGLGSGFLFF.

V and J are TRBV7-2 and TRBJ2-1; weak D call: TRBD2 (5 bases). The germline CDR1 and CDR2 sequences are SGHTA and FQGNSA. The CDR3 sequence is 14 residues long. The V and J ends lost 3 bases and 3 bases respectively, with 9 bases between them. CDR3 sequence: CASSFNGVYNEQFF. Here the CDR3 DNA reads TGTGCCAGCAGCTTCAACGGGGTCTACAATGAGCAGTTCTTC.

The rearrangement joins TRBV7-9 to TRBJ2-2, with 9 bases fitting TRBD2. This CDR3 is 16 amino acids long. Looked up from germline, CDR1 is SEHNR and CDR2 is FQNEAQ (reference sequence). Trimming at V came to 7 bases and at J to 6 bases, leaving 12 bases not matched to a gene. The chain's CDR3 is CASIKPGLAGSGELFF. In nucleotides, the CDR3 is TGTGCCAGCATCAAACCAGGGCTAGCGGGGTCCGGGGAGCTGTTTTTT.

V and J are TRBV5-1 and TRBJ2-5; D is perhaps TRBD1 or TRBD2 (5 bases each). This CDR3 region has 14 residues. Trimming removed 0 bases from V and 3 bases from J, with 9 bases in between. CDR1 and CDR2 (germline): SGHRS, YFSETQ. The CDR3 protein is CASSLVGGKETQYF. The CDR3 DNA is TGCGCCAGCAGCTTGGTTGGGGGTAAAGAGACCCAGTACTTC.

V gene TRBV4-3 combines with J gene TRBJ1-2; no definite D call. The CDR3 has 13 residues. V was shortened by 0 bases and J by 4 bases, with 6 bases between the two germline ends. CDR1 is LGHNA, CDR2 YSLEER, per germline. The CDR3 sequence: CASSQDAGYGYTF. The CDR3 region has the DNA TGCGCCAGCAGCCAAGATGCGGGCTATGGCTACACCTTC.

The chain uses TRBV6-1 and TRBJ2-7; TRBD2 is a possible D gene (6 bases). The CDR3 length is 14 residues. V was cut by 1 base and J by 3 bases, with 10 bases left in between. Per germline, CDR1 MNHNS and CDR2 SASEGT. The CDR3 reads CASSEGQGLYEQYF. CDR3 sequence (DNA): TGTGCCAGCAGTGAAGGCCAGGGACTCTACGAGCAGTACTTC.

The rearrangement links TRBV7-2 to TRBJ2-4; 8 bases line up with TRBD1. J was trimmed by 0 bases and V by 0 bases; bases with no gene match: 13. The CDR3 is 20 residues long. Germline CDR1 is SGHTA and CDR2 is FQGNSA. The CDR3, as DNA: TGTGCCAGCAGCTTAGCGGTTGGCAGGGGGCTCCTTCTAGCCAAAAACATTCAGTACTTC. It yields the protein CASSLAVGRGLLLAKNIQYF. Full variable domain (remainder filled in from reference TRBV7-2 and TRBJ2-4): GAGVSQSPSNKVTEKGKDVELRCDPISGHTALYWYRQSLGQGLEFLIYFQGNSAPDKSGLPSDRFSAERTGGSVSTLTIQRTQQEDSAVYLCASSLAVGRGLLLAKNIQYFGAGTRLSVL.

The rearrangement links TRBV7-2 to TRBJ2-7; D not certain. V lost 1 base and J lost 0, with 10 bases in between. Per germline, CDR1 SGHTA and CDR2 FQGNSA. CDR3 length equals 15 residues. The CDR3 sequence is CASSLVFGTSYEQYF. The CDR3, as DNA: TGTGCCAGCAGCTTAGTATTTGGAACCTCCTACGAGCAGTACTTC.

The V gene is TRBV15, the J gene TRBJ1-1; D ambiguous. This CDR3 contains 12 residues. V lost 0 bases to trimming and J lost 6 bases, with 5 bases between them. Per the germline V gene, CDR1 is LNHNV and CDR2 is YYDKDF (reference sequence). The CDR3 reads CATSREKAEAFF. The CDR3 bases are TGTGCCACCAGCAGAGAGAAAGCTGAAGCTTTCTTT.

The CDR3 nucleotides are TGCGCCAGCAGTCCCAGACGACAGGGCCCCACAGATACGCAGTATTTT. Translated: CASSPRRQGPTDTQYF. The rearrangement links TRBV5-1 to TRBJ2-3; 7 bases are shared with TRBD1. The V and J ends lost 5 bases and 2 bases, in that order; junction bases with no gene match: 11. The length of the CDR3 is 16 residues. CDR1 and CDR2 (germline): SGHRS, YFSETQ.

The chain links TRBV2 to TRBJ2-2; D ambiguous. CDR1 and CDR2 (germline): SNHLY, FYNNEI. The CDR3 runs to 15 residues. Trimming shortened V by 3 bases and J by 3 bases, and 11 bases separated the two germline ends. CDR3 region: CASSDESPYTGELFF. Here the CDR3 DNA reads TGTGCCAGCAGTGACGAGTCTCCGTACACCGGGGAGCTGTTTTTT.

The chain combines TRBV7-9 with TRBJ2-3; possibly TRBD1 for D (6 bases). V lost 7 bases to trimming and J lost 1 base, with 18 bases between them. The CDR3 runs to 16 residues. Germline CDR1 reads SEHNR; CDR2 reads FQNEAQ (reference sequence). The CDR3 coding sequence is TGTGCCAGCACGCTGGGGTGGACAGCGGGCACAGATACGCAGTATTTT. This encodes CASTLGWTAGTDTQYF. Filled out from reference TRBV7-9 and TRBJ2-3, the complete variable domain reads DTGVSQNPRHKITKRGQNVTFRCDPISEHNRLYWYRQTLGQGPEFLTYFQNEAQLEKSRLLSDRFSAERPKGSFSTLEIQRTEQGDSAMYLCASTLGWTAGTDTQYFGPGTRLTVL.

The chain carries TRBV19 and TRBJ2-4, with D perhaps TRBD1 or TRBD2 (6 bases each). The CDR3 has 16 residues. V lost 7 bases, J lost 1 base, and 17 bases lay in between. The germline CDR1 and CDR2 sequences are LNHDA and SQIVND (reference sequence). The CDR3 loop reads CASMGAKGGAKNIQYF. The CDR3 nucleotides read TGTGCCAGTATGGGTGCGAAAGGGGGGGCCAAAAACATTCAGTACTTC.

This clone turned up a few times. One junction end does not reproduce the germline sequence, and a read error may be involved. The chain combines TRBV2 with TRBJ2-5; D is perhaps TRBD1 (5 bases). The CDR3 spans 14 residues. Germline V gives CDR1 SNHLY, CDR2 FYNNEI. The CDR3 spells CASREGEAAGTQYF. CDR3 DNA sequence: TGTGCCAGCAGGGAAGGGGAAGCTGCCGGGACCCAGTACTTC.

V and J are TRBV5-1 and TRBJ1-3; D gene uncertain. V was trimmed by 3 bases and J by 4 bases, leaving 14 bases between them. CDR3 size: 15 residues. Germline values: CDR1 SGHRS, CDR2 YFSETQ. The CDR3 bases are TGCGCCAGCAGCTGGAACACGGGAGCAGGAAACACCATATATTTT. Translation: CASSWNTGAGNTIYF.

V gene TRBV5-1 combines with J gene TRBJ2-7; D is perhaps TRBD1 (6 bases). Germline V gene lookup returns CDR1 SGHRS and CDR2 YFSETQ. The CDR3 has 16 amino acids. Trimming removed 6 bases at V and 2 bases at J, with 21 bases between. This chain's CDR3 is CASMIGQSQSAYEQYF. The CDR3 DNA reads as TGCGCCAGCATGATAGGACAGTCCCAATCGGCCTACGAGCAGTACTTC.

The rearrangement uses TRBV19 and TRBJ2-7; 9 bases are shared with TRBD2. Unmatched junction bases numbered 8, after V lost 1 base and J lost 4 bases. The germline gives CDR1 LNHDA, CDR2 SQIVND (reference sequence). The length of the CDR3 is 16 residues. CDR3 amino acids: CASSIGGRTSVYEQYF. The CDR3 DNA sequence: TGTGCCAGTAGTATAGGGGGACGGACTAGCGTTTACGAGCAGTACTTC.

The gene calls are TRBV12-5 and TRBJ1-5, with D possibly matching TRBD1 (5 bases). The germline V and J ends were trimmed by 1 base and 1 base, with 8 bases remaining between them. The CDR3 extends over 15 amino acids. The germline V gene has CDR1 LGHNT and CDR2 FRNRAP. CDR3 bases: TGTGCTAGTGGTTTGGGACAGATAAGCAATCAGCCCCAGCATTTT. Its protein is CASGLGQISNQPQHF.

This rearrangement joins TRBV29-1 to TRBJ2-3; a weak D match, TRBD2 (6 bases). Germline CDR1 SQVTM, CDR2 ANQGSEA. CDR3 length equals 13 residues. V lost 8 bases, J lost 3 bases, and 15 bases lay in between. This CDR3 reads CSPGRGATDTQYF. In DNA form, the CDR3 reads TGCAGCCCCGGGCGGGGCGCAACAGATACGCAGTATTTT.

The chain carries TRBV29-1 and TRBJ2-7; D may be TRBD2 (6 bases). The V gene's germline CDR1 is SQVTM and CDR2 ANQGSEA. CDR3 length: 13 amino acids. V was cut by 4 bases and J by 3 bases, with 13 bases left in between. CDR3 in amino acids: CSVVEGSNYEQYF. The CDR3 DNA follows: TGCAGCGTTGTGGAGGGGTCTAACTACGAGCAGTACTTC.

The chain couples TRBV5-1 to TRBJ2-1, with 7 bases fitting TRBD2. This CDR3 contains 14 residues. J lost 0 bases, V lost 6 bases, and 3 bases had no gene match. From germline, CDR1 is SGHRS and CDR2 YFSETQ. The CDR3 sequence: CASTSSGSYNEQFF. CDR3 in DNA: TGCGCCAGCACCTCTAGCGGCTCCTACAATGAGCAGTTCTTC.